These T cell receptor beta chains were read from a single sample in a study of shared clonotypes between healthy human individuals. Produced via immunoSEQ multiplex PCR; TCRdb's table is partial and in-frame only. The repertoire includes under 1,100,000 clones, about three quarters of them detected once, and around 1.5% sits in the top ten. The sequencing sample was made of memory CD4+ T cells sorted from blood. The receptors here all came from a man between 18 and 29 years old in good health. Both conserved end residues are part of each CDR3. Fields, in order: J gene, V gene, D gene, clone size, CDR3 length, CDR3 protein, CDR3 DNA. D genes are given only for firm matches. Clone size appears in some rows only: once, few, many, or a class for an expanded clone.

J: TRBJ2-5
V: TRBV2
D: TRBD2
size: -
length: 14
CDR3: CASSFSGSQETQYF
DNA: TGTGCCAGCAGTTTTAGCGGGAGCCAAGAGACCCAGTACTTC

J: TRBJ1-6
V: TRBV6-1
D: TRBD1
size: -
length: 15
CDR3: CASSGQGGFNSPLHF
DNA: TGTGCCAGCAGTGGACAGGGGGGCTTTAACTCACCCCTCCACTTT

J: TRBJ2-7
V: TRBV7-2
D: -
size: -
length: 15
CDR3: CASSLAGTSSYEQYF
DNA: TGTGCCAGCAGCTTAGCCGGGACTTCCTCCTACGAGCAGTACTTC

J: TRBJ1-1
V: TRBV2
D: -
size: -
length: 15
CDR3: CASSEFQGPNTEAFF
DNA: TGTGCCAGCAGTGAATTTCAGGGACCCAACACTGAAGCTTTCTTT

J: TRBJ2-1
V: TRBV11-3
D: TRBD1
size: once
length: 13
CDR3: CASSLTGASEQFF
DNA: TGTGCCAGCAGCTTGACAGGGGCTAGTGAGCAGTTCTTC

J: TRBJ2-1
V: TRBV10-3
D: -
size: -
length: 16
CDR3: CAISESSPGARNEQFF
DNA: TGTGCCATCAGTGAGTCATCCCCGGGGGCTAGGAATGAGCAGTTCTTC

J: TRBJ2-7
V: TRBV27
D: TRBD1
size: -
length: 12
CDR3: CASPDRDHEQYF
DNA: TGTGCCAGCCCTGACAGGGACCACGAGCAGTACTTC

J: TRBJ2-7
V: TRBV27
D: TRBD2
size: -
length: 16
CDR3: CASSPRGGGRSYEQYF
DNA: TGTGCCAGCAGTCCCCGCGGGGGGGGTCGATCCTACGAGCAGTACTTC

J: TRBJ1-1
V: TRBV6-4
D: -
size: -
length: 13
CDR3: CASSEATNTEAFF
DNA: TGTGCCAGCAGTGAGGCCACGAACACTGAAGCTTTCTTT

J: TRBJ2-5
V: TRBV6-1
D: -
size: few
length: 13
CDR3: CASSWMGEETQYF
DNA: TGTGCCAGCAGCTGGATGGGGGAAGAGACCCAGTACTTC

J: TRBJ2-2
V: TRBV10-3
D: -
size: once
length: 14
CDR3: CAISESAVTGELFF
DNA: TGTGCCATCAGTGAGTCGGCAGTTACCGGGGAGCTGTTTTTT

J: TRBJ2-7
V: TRBV5-6
D: -
size: -
length: 15
CDR3: CASSLPGSHPYEQYF
DNA: TGTGCCAGCAGCTTGCCGGGCAGCCATCCCTACGAGCAGTACTTC

J: TRBJ2-1
V: TRBV7-7
D: TRBD2
size: -
length: 17
CDR3: CASSLAPRASGDNEQFF
DNA: TGTGCTAGCAGCTTAGCACCACGGGCTAGCGGGGACAATGAGCAGTTCTTC

J: TRBJ1-1
V: TRBV11-2
D: TRBD1
size: -
length: 17
CDR3: CASSHRHRDRGTVEAFF
DNA: TGTGCCAGCAGCCACAGACATCGGGACAGGGGGACAGTTGAAGCTTTCTTT

J: TRBJ1-2
V: TRBV7-9
D: TRBD1
size: -
length: 14
CDR3: CASSFGQGVKGYTF
DNA: TGTGCCAGCAGCTTTGGACAGGGGGTAAAGGGCTACACCTTC

J: TRBJ1-2
V: TRBV29-1
D: TRBD1
size: -
length: 13
CDR3: CSVEVLQGHGYTF
DNA: TGCAGCGTTGAAGTCTTACAGGGGCATGGCTACACCTTC

J: TRBJ2-7
V: TRBV30
D: TRBD1
size: -
length: 14
CDR3: CAWSVQGDLSEQYF
DNA: TGTGCCTGGAGTGTACAGGGGGATTTATCCGAGCAGTACTTC

J: TRBJ2-3
V: TRBV4-2
D: TRBD2
size: -
length: 19
CDR3: CASSQDRRLAGGQADTQYF
DNA: TGTGCCAGCAGCCAAGACCGGAGACTAGCGGGGGGGCAAGCAGATACGCAGTATTTT

J: TRBJ2-7
V: TRBV5-1
D: -
size: -
length: 16
CDR3: CASSLAPDKGAYEQYF
DNA: TGCGCCAGCAGCTTGGCCCCAGACAAAGGGGCCTACGAGCAGTACTTC

J: TRBJ1-2
V: TRBV6-5
D: -
size: -
length: 15
CDR3: CASSYSIREPYGYTF
DNA: TGTGCCAGCAGTTACTCGATCAGGGAGCCCTATGGCTACACCTTC

J: TRBJ1-4
V: TRBV5-6
D: -
size: -
length: 15
CDR3: CASSLRHAGSEKLFF
DNA: TGTGCCAGCAGCTTACGACACGCCGGGAGTGAAAAACTGTTTTTT

J: TRBJ1-5
V: TRBV10-3
D: -
size: once
length: 14
CDR3: CAISETEGVQPQHF
DNA: TGTGCCATCAGTGAAACAGAGGGAGTTCAGCCCCAGCATTTT

J: TRBJ1-6
V: TRBV19
D: TRBD1
size: -
length: 15
CDR3: CASLQGSSYNSPLHF
DNA: TGTGCCAGTCTACAGGGGAGCTCCTATAATTCACCCCTCCACTTT

J: TRBJ1-1
V: TRBV19
D: -
size: -
length: 13
CDR3: CASSSSRGTEAFF
DNA: TGTGCCAGTAGTTCGAGCAGAGGCACTGAAGCTTTCTTT

J: TRBJ2-5
V: TRBV10-1
D: TRBD1
size: -
length: 15
CDR3: CASHRDREGEETQYF
DNA: TGCGCCAGCCACCGGGACAGGGAAGGAGAAGAGACCCAGTACTTC

J: TRBJ2-1
V: TRBV19
D: -
size: -
length: 14
CDR3: CASSIGSGYNEQFF
DNA: TGTGCCAGTAGTATCGGTTCAGGGTACAATGAGCAGTTCTTC

J: TRBJ2-1
V: TRBV29-1
D: TRBD2
size: -
length: 14
CDR3: CSVEGLSGRWEQFF
DNA: TGCAGCGTTGAAGGGCTTAGCGGGAGATGGGAGCAGTTCTTC

J: TRBJ2-5
V: TRBV5-1
D: TRBD1
size: -
length: 14
CDR3: CASSRGTGKETQYF
DNA: TGCGCCAGCAGCAGGGGGACAGGGAAAGAGACCCAGTACTTC

J: TRBJ2-1
V: TRBV5-1
D: -
size: -
length: 15
CDR3: CASSTRQNQYNEQFF
DNA: TGCGCCAGCAGCACTAGACAGAACCAGTACAATGAGCAGTTCTTC

J: TRBJ1-2
V: TRBV7-2
D: -
size: -
length: 14
CDR3: CASSLVLAERGYTF
DNA: TGTGCCAGCAGCTTGGTACTGGCAGAAAGGGGCTACACCTTC

J: TRBJ1-2
V: TRBV6-6
D: TRBD1
size: once
length: 14
CDR3: CASSQDLGQGVSTF
DNA: TGTGCCAGCAGCCAAGACCTTGGACAGGGGGTTTCCACCTTC

J: TRBJ2-6
V: TRBV5-4
D: -
size: -
length: 17
CDR3: CASSLASASAGANVLTF
DNA: TGTGCCAGCAGCTTGGCGTCAGCTTCGGCTGGGGCCAACGTCCTGACTTTC

J: TRBJ2-7
V: TRBV25-1
D: -
size: -
length: 13
CDR3: CASSDRNSYEQYF
DNA: TGTGCCAGCTCCGACAGAAACTCCTACGAGCAGTACTTC

J: TRBJ1-2
V: TRBV19
D: TRBD1
size: -
length: 13
CDR3: CASRNRGNYGYTF
DNA: TGTGCCAGCCGAAACAGGGGGAACTATGGCTACACCTTC

J: TRBJ1-6
V: TRBV11-2
D: TRBD1
size: few
length: 14
CDR3: CASSLIRGETPLHF
DNA: TGTGCCAGCAGCTTAATCAGGGGGGAAACACCCCTCCACTTT

J: TRBJ2-7
V: TRBV5-6
D: TRBD2
size: -
length: 15
CDR3: CASSFLSGNDYEQYF
DNA: TGTGCCAGCAGTTTCCTTAGCGGGAACGACTACGAGCAGTACTTC

J: TRBJ1-6
V: TRBV18
D: -
size: -
length: 17
CDR3: CASSPPWDYGRNSPLHF
DNA: TGTGCCAGCTCACCACCGTGGGACTATGGCAGAAATTCACCCCTCCACTTT

J: TRBJ1-5
V: TRBV4-1
D: -
size: once
length: 13
CDR3: CASSLGANQPQHF
DNA: TGCGCCAGCAGCCTAGGAGCCAATCAGCCCCAGCATTTT

J: TRBJ1-6
V: TRBV5-6
D: -
size: -
length: 14
CDR3: CASSYDSYNSPLHF
DNA: TGTGCCAGCAGCTATGACAGCTATAATTCACCCCTCCACTTT

J: TRBJ2-5
V: TRBV9
D: TRBD2
size: few
length: 16
CDR3: CASSPGVSGGGETQYF
DNA: TGTGCCAGCAGCCCGGGGGTTAGCGGGGGCGGGGAGACCCAGTACTTC

J: TRBJ1-1
V: TRBV28
D: -
size: -
length: 12
CDR3: CASSWSLSEAFF
DNA: TGTGCCAGCAGTTGGTCTTTGTCTGAAGCTTTCTTT

J: TRBJ1-2
V: TRBV5-1
D: -
size: -
length: 13
CDR3: CASSYEQGDGYTF
DNA: TGCGCCAGCAGTTATGAGCAGGGCGATGGCTACACCTTC

J: TRBJ1-4
V: TRBV2
D: -
size: few
length: 13
CDR3: CASSGTTNEKLFF
DNA: TGTGCCAGCAGCGGTACAACTAATGAAAAACTGTTTTTT

J: TRBJ1-4
V: TRBV2
D: -
size: -
length: 12
CDR3: CASRPFNEKLFF
DNA: TGTGCCAGCAGGCCTTTTAATGAAAAACTGTTTTTT

J: TRBJ1-1
V: TRBV28
D: -
size: -
length: 13
CDR3: CASNTPATPEAFF
DNA: TGTGCCAGCAATACCCCCGCTACCCCTGAAGCTTTCTTT

J: TRBJ2-1
V: TRBV5-1
D: TRBD2
size: once
length: 15
CDR3: CASRKSLAGANEQFF
DNA: TGCGCCAGCAGGAAGTCTCTAGCGGGAGCTAATGAGCAGTTCTTC

J: TRBJ1-1
V: TRBV6-6
D: -
size: -
length: 16
CDR3: CASSYSLGNRDTEAFF
DNA: TGTGCCAGCAGTTACTCTTTAGGGAACCGGGACACTGAAGCTTTCTTT

J: TRBJ1-4
V: TRBV6-6
D: -
size: few
length: 15
CDR3: CASSPVWATNEKLFF
DNA: TGTGCCAGCTCCCCCGTTTGGGCAACTAATGAAAAACTGTTTTTT

J: TRBJ2-3
V: TRBV7-9
D: -
size: -
length: 11
CDR3: CASRGTDTQYF
DNA: TGTGCCAGCAGGGGAACAGATACGCAGTATTTT

J: TRBJ1-2
V: TRBV19
D: TRBD1
size: once
length: 16
CDR3: CASSIGTGGGDYGYTF
DNA: TGTGCCAGTAGTATAGGGACAGGGGGAGGAGACTATGGCTACACCTTC

J: TRBJ1-1
V: TRBV19
D: -
size: -
length: 15
CDR3: CASSISPLGDTEAFF
DNA: TGTGCCAGTAGTATCTCCCCATTAGGAGACACTGAAGCTTTCTTT